A selection of T cell receptor beta chains follows, all from one sample in a study of cytomegalovirus exposure and HLA in healthy donors. The protocol was immunoSEQ multiplex PCR, while the TCRdb copy is restricted to in-frame clones and leaves out a portion. The sample shows tens of thousands of clones, more than 70% of them seen only once. Sequenced: PBMCs. These receptors were taken from a woman aged 40 to 55 in good health and CMV-seropositive. CDR3s include the opening cysteine and the closing phenylalanine or tryptophan. A D gene is named only where the DNA matches it firmly. Size values are once, few and many counts, or a class for expanded clones, and some rows have none.

j_gene,abundance,v_gene,d_gene,CDR3aa,CDR3nt
TRBJ1-2,once,TRBV19,NA,CASRRPGYGYTF,TGTGCCAGTAGACGCCCAGGCTATGGCTACACCTTC
TRBJ1-4,NA,TRBV10-2,NA,CASSDPGGGTNEKLFF,TGCGCCAGCAGTGACCCCGGTGGGGGGACTAATGAAAAACTGTTTTTT
TRBJ2-1,NA,TRBV27,NA,CASSPIRRGSYNEQFF,TGTGCCAGCAGTCCTATCCGACGGGGATCCTACAATGAGCAGTTCTTC
TRBJ2-1,NA,TRBV19,TRBD1,CASSIGRGLGNEQFF,TGTGCCAGTAGTATAGGCAGGGGGCTTGGAAATGAGCAGTTCTTC
TRBJ2-5,NA,TRBV19,TRBD2,CASSIASGSQETQYF,TGTGCCAGTAGTATCGCTAGCGGGAGTCAAGAGACCCAGTACTTC
TRBJ2-3,few,TRBV5-4,TRBD2,CASSITGTSVYF,TGTGCCAGCAGCATTACCGGGACTAGTGTTTATTTT
TRBJ1-2,NA,TRBV9,NA,CASSSQGLVAGYTF,TGTGCCAGCAGCTCCCAGGGATTGGTAGCTGGCTACACCTTC
TRBJ1-1,NA,TRBV6-5,NA,CASSYSDGGEAFF,TGTGCCAGCAGTTACTCGGACGGGGGTGAAGCTTTCTTT
TRBJ1-6,NA,TRBV7-9,NA,CASRAGRDGNNSPLHF,TGTGCCAGCAGGGCCGGGAGGGACGGTAATAATTCACCCCTCCACTTT
TRBJ2-3,NA,TRBV6-1,NA,CASGPGRLVVDTQYF,TGTGCCAGCGGTCCTGGGAGACTAGTGGTAGATACGCAGTATTTT
TRBJ1-2,NA,TRBV9,NA,CASSVDAGANYGYTF,TGTGCCAGCAGCGTAGATGCCGGGGCTAACTATGGCTACACCTTC
TRBJ1-2,NA,TRBV10-3,TRBD1,CAISGDRRVSNYGYTF,TGTGCCATCAGTGGGGACAGGCGAGTCTCTAACTATGGCTACACCTTC
TRBJ2-2,NA,TRBV5-1,NA,CASSSRGTGELFF,TGCGCCAGCAGTTCCCGAGGCACCGGGGAGCTGTTTTTT
TRBJ2-1,NA,TRBV6-5,TRBD1,CASSYATGAGHNEQFF,TGTGCCAGCAGTTACGCAACAGGGGCTGGGCACAATGAGCAGTTCTTC
TRBJ2-5,NA,TRBV7-2,NA,CASSLNRVVETQYF,TGTGCCAGCAGCCTAAATCGCGTCGTGGAGACCCAGTACTTC
TRBJ2-5,NA,TRBV7-2,NA,CASSLVRQETQYF,TGTGCCAGCAGCTTAGTTAGACAAGAGACCCAGTACTTC
TRBJ1-4,few,TRBV9,TRBD1,CASSVRTGTSEKLFF,TGTGCCAGCAGCGTAAGGACAGGGACGAGTGAAAAACTGTTTTTT
TRBJ2-3,NA,TRBV5-8,NA,CASSLQGRNTQYF,TGTGCCAGCAGCTTACAGGGTCGGAATACGCAGTATTTT
TRBJ1-1,few,TRBV2,TRBD1,CASRVFRDSMNTEAFF,TGTGCCAGCAGAGTATTCCGGGACAGCATGAACACTGAAGCTTTCTTT
TRBJ2-7,NA,TRBV6-5,NA,CASSYSPGVGLDEQYF,TGTGCCAGCAGTTACTCCCCGGGGGTGGGTTTGGACGAGCAGTACTTC
TRBJ1-2,NA,TRBV11-2,NA,CASSSTAPNYGYTF,TGTGCCAGCAGCTCGACAGCTCCTAACTATGGCTACACCTTC
TRBJ2-7,NA,TRBV7-8,TRBD2,CASSTSGGAREQYF,TGTGCCAGCAGCACTAGCGGGGGGGCGCGCGAGCAGTACTTC
TRBJ2-1,NA,TRBV7-3,TRBD1,CASSIGQGLTSYNEQFF,TGTGCCAGCAGCATTGGACAGGGTCTTACCTCCTACAATGAGCAGTTCTTC
TRBJ1-6,NA,TRBV7-8,NA,CASSLEGGRGDSPLHF,TGTGCCAGCAGCTTAGAAGGAGGCAGGGGCGATTCACCCCTCCACTTT
TRBJ1-1,once,TRBV19,TRBD1,CASMPDRVGQYEAFF,TGTGCCAGTATGCCAGACAGGGTCGGACAGTATGAAGCTTTCTTT
TRBJ1-5,once,TRBV19,NA,CASGGERGSNQPQHF,TGTGCCAGCGGGGGTGAGAGGGGAAGCAATCAGCCCCAGCATTTT
TRBJ2-3,few,TRBV10-3,TRBD1,CAISESQDRGHDTQYF,TGTGCCATCAGTGAATCTCAGGACAGGGGGCATGATACGCAGTATTTT
TRBJ2-1,NA,TRBV7-3,TRBD2,CASSLAGGYNEQFF,TGTGCCAGCAGCTTAGCGGGGGGTTACAATGAGCAGTTCTTC
TRBJ2-1,NA,TRBV28,TRBD2,CASTRLAGNEQFF,TGTGCCAGCACTAGGCTAGCGGGCAATGAGCAGTTCTTC
TRBJ2-7,NA,TRBV6-1,NA,CASSEGASVWTDPYEQYF,TGTGCCAGCAGTGAAGGAGCAAGTGTATGGACAGATCCCTACGAGCAGTACTTC
TRBJ2-1,NA,TRBV6-1,TRBD1,CASQMGQGYGEQFF,TGTGCCAGTCAAATGGGACAGGGGTACGGTGAGCAGTTCTTC
TRBJ1-4,NA,TRBV15,NA,CATSRVAASTNEKLFF,TGTGCCACCAGCAGAGTGGCGGCCTCAACTAATGAAAAACTGTTTTTT
TRBJ2-1,NA,TRBV4-2,TRBD2,CASSLIAGGPQGEQFF,TGTGCCAGCAGCCTCATAGCGGGGGGACCCCAAGGAGAGCAGTTCTTC
TRBJ1-2,few,TRBV10-3,NA,CAISPDRHGYTF,TGTGCCATCAGCCCCGACAGGCATGGCTACACCTTC
TRBJ2-7,NA,TRBV19,NA,CASSKYMGLSYEQYF,TGTGCCAGTAGTAAATATATGGGGCTCTCCTACGAGCAGTACTTC
TRBJ1-5,NA,TRBV30,NA,CAWSVTNNQPQHF,TGTGCCTGGAGTGTAACAAACAATCAGCCCCAGCATTTT
TRBJ2-3,NA,TRBV18,NA,CASSPLPGSTDTQYF,TGTGCCAGCTCACCCCTCCCGGGGTCCACAGATACGCAGTATTTT
TRBJ2-5,few,TRBV2,TRBD2,CASRPGLAGGQGTQYF,TGTGCCAGCAGGCCGGGACTAGCGGGGGGCCAGGGGACCCAGTACTTC
TRBJ2-1,many,TRBV27,NA,CASSLGGSFNEQFF,TGTGCCAGCAGTTTGGGAGGCTCCTTCAATGAGCAGTTCTTC
TRBJ2-2,NA,TRBV5-1,NA,CASSLDQVGGTNTGELFF,TGCGCCAGCAGCTTGGATCAGGTCGGGGGAACGAACACCGGGGAGCTGTTTTTT
TRBJ2-7,NA,TRBV7-2,NA,CASSRGGVSTYEQYF,TGTGCCAGCAGCAGGGGGGGGGTCTCTACGTACGAGCAGTACTTC
TRBJ1-1,NA,TRBV10-3,TRBD1,CAISESGTVSEAFF,TGTGCCATCAGTGAGTCGGGGACAGTCTCTGAAGCTTTCTTT
TRBJ2-5,NA,TRBV7-3,NA,CASSITGSPETQYF,TGTGCCAGCAGCATTACGGGATCTCCAGAGACCCAGTACTTC
TRBJ1-2,few,TRBV19,TRBD1,CASSETGMVHYGYTF,TGTGCCAGTAGTGAGACAGGGATGGTGCACTATGGCTACACCTTC
TRBJ1-2,NA,TRBV2,TRBD1,CASSEQGASYGYTF,TGTGCCAGCAGTGAACAGGGGGCGAGTTATGGCTACACCTTC
TRBJ2-7,NA,TRBV9,NA,CASSVDDSHSYEQYF,TGTGCCAGCAGCGTCGATGACAGCCACTCCTACGAGCAGTACTTC
TRBJ2-7,NA,TRBV5-4,NA,CASSLDRSYEQYF,TGTGCCAGCAGCTTGGACAGATCCTACGAGCAGTACTTC
TRBJ2-2,NA,TRBV11-3,TRBD1,CASSGGQGYTGELFF,TGTGCCAGCAGCGGGGGACAGGGATACACCGGGGAGCTGTTTTTT
TRBJ2-5,NA,TRBV5-4,TRBD1,CASSSDRGLGETQYF,TGTGCCAGCAGCTCGGACAGGGGATTAGGAGAGACCCAGTACTTC
TRBJ2-7,few,TRBV6-6,NA,CASSYSRGTGEQYF,TGTGCCAGCAGTTACTCGCGGGGTACGGGGGAGCAGTACTTC
TRBJ2-1,NA,TRBV4-1,NA,CASSQSRQAPNNEQFF,TGCGCCAGCAGCCAATCCCGACAGGCCCCGAACAATGAGCAGTTCTTC
TRBJ2-1,NA,TRBV7-6,TRBD1,CASRRDRGSDEQFF,TGTGCCAGCCGCCGGGACAGGGGCAGCGATGAGCAGTTCTTC